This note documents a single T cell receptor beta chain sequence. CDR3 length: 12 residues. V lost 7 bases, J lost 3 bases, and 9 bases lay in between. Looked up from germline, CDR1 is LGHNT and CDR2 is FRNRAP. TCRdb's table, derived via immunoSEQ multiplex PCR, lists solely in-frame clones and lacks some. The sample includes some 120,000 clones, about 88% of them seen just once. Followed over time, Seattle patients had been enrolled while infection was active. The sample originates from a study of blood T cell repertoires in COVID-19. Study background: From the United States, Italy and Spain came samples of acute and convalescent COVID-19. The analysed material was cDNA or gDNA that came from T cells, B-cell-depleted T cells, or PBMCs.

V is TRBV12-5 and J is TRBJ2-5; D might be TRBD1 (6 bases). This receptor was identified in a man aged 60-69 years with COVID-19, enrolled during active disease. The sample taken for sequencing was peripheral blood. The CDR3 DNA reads TGTGCTAGTGCTTGGACAGAAGAGACCCAGTACTTC. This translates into CASAWTEETQYF.